This T cell receptor (beta chain) was documented in a study of HIV-infected patients and healthy controls. This clonotype was seen at least ten times. The CDR3 runs 12 residues. Germline lookup yields CDR1 PRHDT and CDR2 FYEKMQ (reference sequence). The trim removed 5 bases at V and 6 bases at J, leaving 2 bases unmatched. A single record per CDR3 protein comes from TCRdb applying MiXCR to the 5' RACE reads. There are around 18,000 distinct CDR3 sequences in the sample; 15% to 20% occur only once, and around 24% lies in the top ten. The sequenced sample consisted of CD8+ T cells from blood. The chain couples TRBV13 to TRBJ1-1; TRBD1 aligns across 8 bases. The receptor comes from a human donor in good health. CDR3 protein: CASSTQGAEAFF. The CDR3 region has the DNA TGTGCCAGCAGCACACAGGGGGCTGAAGCTTTCTTT.